The 10 T cell receptor beta chains presented below share a single source sample, sequenced in a study of T cell repertoires in cytomegalovirus infection. MiXCR, applied by TCRdb to the reads, yields one record per CDR3 protein. The table includes some 180,000 distinct CDR3 sequences, approximately 20% detected once. The sample consisted of PBMCs. The receptors stem from a human donor in good health (CMV status not recorded). Some clones in this sample may be carry-over from other donors' samples.

The rearrangement links TRBV5-1 to TRBJ1-2; D is unresolved. V was pared by 4 bases and J by 0 bases, with 13 bases between. Germline V gene sequence: CDR1 SGHRS, CDR2 YFSETQ. This CDR3 contains 15 residues. The CDR3 nucleotides read TGCGCCAGCAGCGTATTTGGTCCGGCTAACTATGGCTACACCTTC. Protein: CASSVFGPANYGYTF.

The genes are TRBV5-5 and TRBJ2-1, with D possibly called TRBD1 or TRBD2 (6 bases each). This CDR3 region has 14 residues. V gave up 4 bases and J gave up 12 bases, with 20 bases separating them. In germline, CDR1 is SGHKS, CDR2 YYEKEE (reference sequence). The CDR3 spells CASSGDTGAGGQFF. DNA for the CDR3: TGTGCCAGCAGCGGGGACACGGGGGCTGGAGGGCAGTTCTTC. The full variable domain, completed using reference TRBV5-5 and TRBJ2-1, is DAGVTQSPTHLIKTRGQQVTLRCSPISGHKSVSWYQQVLGQGPQFIFQYYEKEERGRGNFPDRFSARQFPNYSSELNVNALLLGDSALYLCASSGDTGAGGQFFGPGTRLTVL.

This clonotype was observed at least ten times. This chain links TRBV28 with TRBJ1-1; TRBD1 might be the D (6 bases). CDR1 and CDR2 (germline): MDHEN, SYDVKM. The CDR3 runs 16 residues. V was shortened by 2 bases and J by 3 bases, with 16 bases between the two germline ends. The CDR3 DNA reads as TGTGCCAGCAGTTTAGGCTCGGACAGAGCCCACACTGAAGCTTTCTTT. Residues: CASSLGSDRAHTEAFF. Filled out from reference TRBV28 and TRBJ1-1, the complete variable domain reads DVKVTQSSRYLVKRTGEKVFLECVQDMDHENMFWYRQDPGLGLRLIYFSYDVKMKEKGDIPEGYSVSREKKERFSLILESASTNQTSMYLCASSLGSDRAHTEAFFGQGTRLTVV.

This clonotype was seen a few times. The V gene is TRBV5-5, the J gene TRBJ2-3; D is unresolved. This CDR3 is 14 amino acids long. Per germline, CDR1 SGHKS and CDR2 YYEKEE (reference sequence). V shed 1 base and J shed 2 bases, with 8 bases lying between them. CDR3 loop: CASSLRADTDTQYF. For the CDR3, the DNA is TGTGCCAGCAGCTTGCGGGCAGACACAGATACGCAGTATTTT.

This clonotype was detected many times. The chain has TRBV7-2 and TRBJ1-5; tentative D call: TRBD1 (5 bases). Germline V gene sequence: CDR1 SGHTA, CDR2 FQGNSA. V was trimmed by 2 bases and J by 3 bases, leaving 17 bases between them. The CDR3 consists of 17 residues. CDR3 sequence: CASSLRKQADANQPQHF. The CDR3, as DNA: TGTGCCAGCAGCTTACGGAAACAGGCCGACGCCAATCAGCCCCAGCATTTT.

This clonotype was recorded many times. Possible read error: a much larger clone is one base away. V and J are TRBV7-2 and TRBJ2-3; the D is unclear. Trimming stripped 6 bases from V and 2 bases from J, with 3 bases between. This CDR3 region has 11 residues. The germline gives CDR1 SGHTA, CDR2 FQGNSA. Here the CDR3 DNA reads TGTGCCAGCAGGTACACAGATACGCAGTATTTT. Its protein is CASRYTDTQYF.

This clonotype turned up a few times. V usage is TRBV10-3 and J usage is TRBJ2-3, with 9 bases fitting TRBD2. The CDR3 covers 15 residues. Germline trimming cut 3 bases from V and 6 bases from J; bases unmatched to any gene: 7. Germline lookup yields CDR1 ENHRY and CDR2 SYGVKD. The CDR3 loop reads CAISEVASGRDTQYF. In DNA form, the CDR3 reads TGTGCCATCAGTGAAGTTGCCAGCGGGAGGGATACGCAGTATTTT.

The chain is built from TRBV29-1 and TRBJ1-5; D gene unclear. Germline values: CDR1 SQVTM, CDR2 ANQGSEA. This CDR3 is 12 amino acids long. Trimming cost V 6 bases and J 3 bases, with 9 bases left between them. The CDR3 loop is CSVRDPNQPQHF. CDR3 nucleotide sequence: TGCAGCGTCAGAGATCCCAATCAGCCCCAGCATTTT.

As for this clonotype: This may be a read error: a much more frequent sequence differs by one nucleotide. The V call is TRBV23-1, the J call TRBJ2-2; D assignment may be TRBD1 or TRBD2 (5 bases each). TRBV23-1 qualifies as an ORF whose function is uncertain. The CDR3 length is 14 residues. V dropped 4 bases and J dropped 3 bases, with 9 bases sitting between them. CDR3 sequence (DNA): TGCGCCAGCAGTCTGGGACCGTACACCGGGGAGCTGTTTTTT. It codes for CASSLGPYTGELFF.

This clonotype was seen repeatedly, ten times or more. This chain's CDR3 is CASSLSDYGYTF. The CDR3 coding sequence is TGTGCCAGCAGTTTGTCCGACTATGGCTACACCTTC. V gene TRBV7-2 combines with J gene TRBJ1-2; unclear D gene. This CDR3 has 12 residues. Germline V lookup: CDR1 SGHTA, CDR2 FQGNSA. The V end was cut by 6 bases, the J end by 3 bases, with 8 bases between.